This is a list of T cell receptor beta chains from one sample in a study of T cell changes during pregnancy in multiple sclerosis. The repertoire was sequenced with immunoSEQ multiplex PCR; TCRdb's copy has only in-frame clones and lacks some. The sample records about 42,000 clones, approximately 92% being singletons. The starting material was CD4+ T cells from peripheral blood mononuclear cells, obtained in the second trimester of pregnancy. The receptor set was obtained from a female donor in good health, enrolled as a control in a pregnancy study. The CDR3 runs from the conserved cysteine through the conserved F or W. The D gene is left open where the match is weak. Size values are once, few and many counts, or a class for expanded clones, and some rows have none.

v_gene	abundance	j_gene	d_gene	CDR3aa	CDR3nt
TRBV30	NA	TRBJ2-3	NA	CAWSPGGGSDTQYF	TGTGCCTGGAGTCCCGGTGGGGGCTCAGATACGCAGTATTTT
TRBV7-3	NA	TRBJ1-1	NA	CASSGRGGGTEAFF	TGTGCCAGCAGCGGCCGGGGGGGAGGCACTGAAGCTTTCTTT
TRBV6-6	NA	TRBJ1-1	NA	CASSPGVGAFF	TGTGCCAGCAGCCCAGGGGTTGGGGCTTTCTTT
TRBV7-8	NA	TRBJ1-2	NA	CASSERQIWYGYTF	TGTGCCAGCAGCGAAAGACAGATATGGTATGGCTACACCTTC
TRBV14	once	TRBJ2-1	NA	CASSPLGSSYNEQFF	TGTGCCAGCAGCCCTTTGGGGAGCTCCTACAATGAGCAGTTCTTC
TRBV7-9	NA	TRBJ2-1	TRBD2	CASSFGLAGEWYNEQFF	TGTGCCAGCAGCTTCGGACTAGCGGGAGAATGGTACAATGAGCAGTTCTTC
TRBV4-2	NA	TRBJ2-7	NA	CASSQDETGYYEQYF	TGTGCCAGCAGCCAAGATGAGACAGGATACTACGAGCAGTACTTC
TRBV11-2	NA	TRBJ2-7	NA	CASSLDTAAEQYF	TGTGCCAGCAGCTTAGATACGGCGGCCGAGCAGTACTTC
TRBV19	NA	TRBJ1-5	NA	CASSWGQIHSNQPQHF	TGTGCCAGTAGTTGGGGGCAGATACATAGCAATCAGCCCCAGCATTTT
TRBV19	NA	TRBJ1-1	NA	CASRNRLAASWTEAFF	TGTGCCAGTAGAAATAGGCTGGCAGCGTCGTGGACTGAAGCTTTCTTT
TRBV4-3	NA	TRBJ2-1	TRBD2	CASSQDTTSGRIYNEQFF	TGCGCCAGCAGCCAAGATACGACTAGCGGGAGAATTTACAATGAGCAGTTCTTC
TRBV18	NA	TRBJ2-2	TRBD2	CASSTSAGGDTGELFF	TGTGCCAGCTCGACCAGCGCGGGGGGGGACACCGGGGAGCTGTTTTTT
TRBV4-1	NA	TRBJ1-2	NA	CASSQDRTSYGYTF	TGCGCCAGCAGCCAAGACAGGACATCCTATGGCTACACCTTC
TRBV18	once	TRBJ1-1	NA	CASSPTELVEAFF	TGTGCCAGCTCACCAACAGAACTGGTGGAAGCTTTCTTT
TRBV7-3	once	TRBJ2-1	TRBD2	CASSQAREGEQFF	TGTGCCAGCAGCCAGGCCCGGGAGGGTGAGCAGTTCTTC
TRBV28	NA	TRBJ1-1	NA	CASSPRVTEAFF	TGTGCCAGCAGTCCCAGGGTTACTGAAGCTTTCTTT
TRBV10-3	once	TRBJ1-1	NA	CAISSYTEAFF	TGTGCCATCAGTTCCTACACTGAAGCTTTCTTT
TRBV5-8	NA	TRBJ1-3	NA	CASSSWAGWNTIYF	TGTGCCAGCAGTTCGTGGGCAGGGTGGAACACCATATATTTT
TRBV7-9	NA	TRBJ2-7	NA	CASSGRQRSYEQYF	TGTGCCAGCAGCGGCCGACAGAGGTCCTACGAGCAGTACTTC
TRBV20-1	NA	TRBJ2-7	NA	CSASFSYEQYF	TGCAGTGCTAGTTTCAGCTACGAGCAGTACTTC
TRBV28	NA	TRBJ2-4	TRBD2	CASSLGASGRLAKNIQYF	TGTGCCAGCAGCCTGGGAGCTAGCGGGAGATTAGCCAAAAACATTCAGTACTTC
TRBV5-1	few	TRBJ1-2	NA	CASSLATGGGYGYTF	TGCGCCAGCAGCTTGGCCACCGGGGGTGGCTATGGCTACACCTTC